One sample yielded the 28 T cell receptor beta chains listed below, sequenced in a study of blood T cell repertoires in COVID-19. The table came from immunoSEQ multiplex PCR; TCRdb's copy has only in-frame clones and leaves some out. The sample gives 220,000 or so clones, more than 85% of which show up once; about 10% is in the top ten. What was sequenced was peripheral blood. These receptors all come from a woman between 45 and 65 years old with COVID-19, enrolled during active disease.

The CDR3, as DNA: TGTGCCAGCAGTAGACAGGGGGTTAACTATGGCTACACCTTC. Encoded protein: CASSRQGVNYGYTF. The chain carries TRBV2 and TRBJ1-2; 9 nucleotides line up with TRBD1. Germline lookup yields CDR1 SNHLY and CDR2 FYNNEI. Trimming cost V 5 bases and J 1 base; bases outside gene matches: 2. CDR3 length: 14 amino acids. Variable domain in full (rest from reference TRBV2 and TRBJ1-2): EPEVTQTPSHQVTQMGQEVILRCVPISNHLYFYWYRQILGQKVEFLVSFYNNEISEKSEIFDDQFSVERPDGSNFTLKIRSTKLEDSAMYFCASSRQGVNYGYTFGSGTRLTVV.

This clone showed up just a few times. The chain couples TRBV5-4 to TRBJ2-1, with 7 bases matching TRBD1. Germline assignment: CDR1 SGHNT and CDR2 YYREEE (reference sequence). CDR3 length equals 15 residues. V lost 2 bases to trimming and J lost 4 bases; unmatched junction nucleotides: 6. The CDR3 region is CASSFDRAKYNEQFF. CDR3 nucleotide sequence: TGTGCCAGCAGCTTTGACAGGGCAAAGTACAATGAGCAGTTCTTC.

V is TRBV13 and J is TRBJ2-5, with D possibly matching TRBD2 (6 bases). Germline V gene lookup returns CDR1 PRHDT and CDR2 FYEKMQ (reference sequence). The CDR3 sequence is 15 residues long. Trimming took off 5 bases at V and 1 base at J, with 14 bases between the two ends. CDR3 in DNA: TGTGCCAGCAGCCGACGCGGGGTAATCCAAGAGACCCAGTACTTC. This sequence encodes CASSRRGVIQETQYF.

The chain has TRBV27 and TRBJ2-6, with D unclear. Trimming removed 0 bases from V and 2 bases from J, with 8 bases in between. CDR3 length: 16 residues. Germline loops: CDR1 MNHEY, CDR2 SMNVEV (reference sequence). The DNA for the CDR3 is TGTGCCAGCAGTTTATCCGGAGTTGCTGGGGCCAACGTCCTGACTTTC. This encodes CASSLSGVAGANVLTF.

The chain joins TRBV7-2 to TRBJ2-1; no definite D call. Deletions cut 3 bases from V and 10 bases from J, with 19 bases between. The germline V gene has CDR1 SGHTA and CDR2 FQGNSA. This CDR3 region has 15 residues. CDR3 in DNA: TGTGCCAGCAGCTTCCCCCCCTCCCCACCCGGGGAGCAGTTCTTC. Translating it yields CASSFPPSPPGEQFF.

The chain combines TRBV7-7 with TRBJ2-5, with D tentatively TRBD1 (5 bases). Deletions cut 5 bases from V and 3 bases from J, with 16 bases between. Per the germline V gene, CDR1 is SSHAT and CDR2 is FNYEAQ (reference sequence). The CDR3 spans 15 residues. In DNA, the CDR3 is TGTGCCAGCAGCCCCTATATAGGGGTGGAAGAGACCCAGTACTTC. Translating gives CASSPYIGVEETQYF.

The gene calls are TRBV7-2 and TRBJ1-1; 10 bases are a match to TRBD1. The CDR3 contains 15 residues. Germline V CDR1 and CDR2: SGHTA, FQGNSA. The ends lost 0 bases at V and 4 bases at J; junction bases unmatched: 2. The CDR3 here is CASSLAGTGATEAFF. Written as DNA, the CDR3 is TGTGCCAGCAGCTTAGCGGGGACAGGGGCCACTGAAGCTTTCTTT.

The chain recombines TRBV7-6 with TRBJ2-2; TRBD2 is a possible D gene (6 bases). V lost 5 bases to trimming and J lost 8 bases, with 21 bases between them. Germline CDR1 SGHVS, CDR2 FNYEAQ. CDR3 length: 16 residues. The DNA of the CDR3 is TGTGCCAGCAGCCCTAGGGACTCCTCAGCGGTGGGGGAGCTGTTTTTT. This translates into CASSPRDSSAVGELFF.

V usage is TRBV3-1 (or the pseudogene TRBV3-2) and J usage is TRBJ2-4; 7 nucleotides line up with TRBD1. Trimming cost V 1 base and J 6 bases; bases outside gene matches: 3. The germline V gene has CDR1 LGHDT and CDR2 YNNKEL (reference sequence). The CDR3 spans 14 residues. The CDR3 DNA sequence: TGTGCCAGCAGCCAAGCCGGGGACAGAAACATTCAGTACTTC. Protein product: CASSQAGDRNIQYF.

V usage is TRBV5-8 and J usage is TRBJ1-1; a weak D match, TRBD1 (5 bases). Germline V CDR1 and CDR2: SGHTS, YDEGEE. The CDR3 sequence is 14 residues long. The germline V and J ends were trimmed by 4 bases and 0 bases, with 10 bases remaining between them. In DNA, the CDR3 is TGTGCCAGCAGCGCTACAGGAATGAACACTGAAGCTTTCTTT. Amino acid sequence: CASSATGMNTEAFF. The variable domain in full, with the rest retrieved from reference TRBV5-8 and TRBJ1-1, is EAGVTQSPTHLIKTRGQQATLRCSPISGHTSVYWYQQALGLGLQFLLWYDEGEERNRGNFPPRFSGRQFPNYSSELNVNALELEDSALYLCASSATGMNTEAFFGQGTRLTVV.

A few counts support this clone. The rearrangement links TRBV5-4 to TRBJ2-2; TRBD1 aligns across 9 bases. The CDR3 is 15 amino acids. Trimming cost V 2 bases and J 7 bases; bases outside gene matches: 6. CDR1 SGHNT and CDR2 YYREEE come from the germline V gene (reference sequence). The CDR3 DNA is TGTGCCAGCAGCTTCGGGACAGGGTTCAACGGGGAGCTGTTTTTT. Translated: CASSFGTGFNGELFF.

V and J are TRBV27 and TRBJ2-3, with D possibly TRBD2 on 5 matching bases. This CDR3 is built from 16 residues. Trimming took off 7 bases at V and 4 bases at J, with 21 bases between the two ends. The germline V gene encodes CDR1 MNHEY and CDR2 SMNVEV (reference sequence). The CDR3 bases are TGTGCCAGCACCCCCCTGGCGAGGGATACTTCAGATACGCAGTATTTT. Translation gives CASTPLARDTSDTQYF.

The genes are TRBV19 and TRBJ1-2, with D perhaps TRBD1 (5 bases). In germline, CDR1 is LNHDA, CDR2 SQIVND (reference sequence). V gave up 2 bases and J gave up 7 bases, with 17 bases separating them. This CDR3 has 15 residues. Here the CDR3 reads CASSIQGWSRSGYTF. The CDR3 DNA is TGTGCCAGTAGTATACAGGGTTGGTCCCGGAGTGGCTACACCTTC. Full variable domain (rest looked up from reference TRBV19 and TRBJ1-2): DGGITQSPKYLFRKEGQNVTLSCEQNLNHDAMYWYRQDPGQGLRLIYYSQIVNDFQKGDIAEGYSVSREKKESFPLTVTSAQKNPTAFYLCASSIQGWSRSGYTFGSGTRLTVV.

This chain uses TRBV5-1 with TRBJ2-1; TRBD2 matches 12 bases. CDR3 length: 15 amino acids. Germline trimming cut 3 bases from V and 8 bases from J; bases unmatched to any gene: 6. The germline CDR1 and CDR2 sequences are SGHRS and YFSETQ. Here the CDR3 reads CASSSSGGARYEQFF. DNA for the CDR3: TGCGCCAGCAGCTCTAGCGGGGGGGCGCGGTATGAGCAGTTCTTC.

The rearrangement uses TRBV3-1 (or the pseudogene TRBV3-2) and TRBJ2-7; TRBD1 aligns across 7 bases. Trimming at V came to 4 bases and at J to 0 bases, leaving 3 bases not matched to a gene. The CDR3 totals 14 residues. The V gene's germline CDR1 is LGHDT and CDR2 YNNKEL (reference sequence). The CDR3 region is CASSRTGSSYEQYF. For the CDR3, the DNA is TGTGCCAGCAGCCGGACAGGAAGCTCCTACGAGCAGTACTTC.

The chain is built from TRBV5-8 and TRBJ1-1; possible D gene TRBD1, 5 bases. Trimming cost V 3 bases and J 4 bases, with 10 bases left between them. The CDR3 is 13 residues long. CDR1 SGHTS and CDR2 YDEGEE come from the germline V gene. Here the CDR3 DNA reads TGTGCCAGCAGCTCCATCAGGGCCACTGAAGCTTTCTTT. Amino acids: CASSSIRATEAFF.

V and J are TRBV27 and TRBJ1-4; D unclear. V lost 6 bases and J lost 8, with 13 bases in between. The CDR3 consists of 13 residues. CDR1 is MNHEY, CDR2 SMNVEV, per germline (reference sequence). The CDR3 is CASSRRGAEKLFF. The CDR3 DNA is TGTGCCAGCAGCAGACGGGGAGCGGAAAAACTGTTTTTT.

The rearrangement uses TRBV7-9 and TRBJ1-4; D unclear. Trimming cost V 2 bases and J 14 bases, with 12 bases left between them. The length of the CDR3 is 12 residues. The germline V gene encodes CDR1 SEHNR and CDR2 FQNEAQ (reference sequence). The CDR3 loop reads CASSLYGDFLFF. The CDR3 DNA follows: TGTGCCAGCAGCTTATACGGTGACTTTCTGTTTTTT.

This chain joins TRBV28 and TRBJ2-7; D gene unclear. In germline, CDR1 is MDHEN, CDR2 SYDVKM. The CDR3 sequence is 14 residues long. V was trimmed by 3 bases and J by 6 bases, leaving 15 bases between them. CDR3 DNA: TGTGCCAGCAGTTTTTGGCAGAATGGTGGCGAGCAGTACGTC. This translates into CASSFWQNGGEQYV.

V usage is TRBV5-6 and J usage is TRBJ2-3, with TRBD2 matching over 13 bases. Trimming took 4 bases from V and 1 from J; bases not matched to a gene: 9. The CDR3 is made up of 18 amino acids. CDR1 is SGHDT and CDR2 is YYEEEE in the germline V gene. The chain's CDR3 is CASSPTSGGARGTDTQYF. CDR3 nucleotides: TGTGCCAGCAGCCCTACTAGCGGGGGGGCCAGGGGCACAGATACGCAGTATTTT. Together with reference TRBV5-6 and TRBJ2-3, the CDR3 gives the full variable domain: DAGVTQSPTHLIKTRGQQVTLRCSPKSGHDTVSWYQQALGQGPQFIFQYYEEEERQRGNFPDRFSGHQFPNYSSELNVNALLLGDSALYLCASSPTSGGARGTDTQYFGPGTRLTVL.

The gene calls are TRBV29-1 and TRBJ2-2, with 8 bases lining up with TRBD2. Germline V gives CDR1 SQVTM, CDR2 ANQGSEA. The V and J ends lost 5 bases and 6 bases, in that order; junction bases with no gene match: 5. The CDR3 extends over 13 amino acids. This chain's CDR3 is CSVYGGASGELFF. CDR3 nucleotides: TGCAGCGTTTACGGGGGGGCCTCCGGGGAGCTGTTTTTT.

This clone turned up a few times. This chain links TRBV5-1 with TRBJ2-3, with D maybe TRBD2 (6 bases). Trimming cost V 0 bases and J 1 base, with 9 bases left between them. The CDR3 covers 15 residues. Per germline, CDR1 SGHRS and CDR2 YFSETQ. The CDR3 spells CASSLDPGGTDTQYF. CDR3 bases: TGCGCCAGCAGCTTGGATCCGGGGGGCACAGATACGCAGTATTTT.

This chain links TRBV6-6 with TRBJ1-6; D ambiguous. The V gene's germline CDR1 is MNHNY and CDR2 SVGAGI (reference sequence). This CDR3 region has 15 residues. Trimming cost V 0 bases and J 7 bases, with 10 bases left between them. The CDR3 nucleotides read TGTGCCAGCAGTTACTCGGGAGGGATGAATTCACCCCTCCACTTT. This codes for CASSYSGGMNSPLHF.

CDR3 region: CASSLGSQPQHF. The CDR3 bases are TGTGCCAGCAGTTTGGGCAGCCAGCCCCAGCATTTT. The rearrangement links TRBV28 to TRBJ1-5; D remains unclear. CDR3 length: 12 amino acids. The V and J ends lost 3 bases and 7 bases respectively, with 7 bases between them. Germline V gene lookup returns CDR1 MDHEN and CDR2 SYDVKM.

The chain recombines TRBV12-3 or TRBV12-4 with TRBJ1-2, with D possibly being TRBD1 (6 bases). V dropped 2 bases and J dropped 4 bases, with 8 bases sitting between them. CDR3 size: 13 residues. In nucleotides, the CDR3 is TGTGCCAGCAGTTTACAGGGGCTCTATGGCTACACCTTC. Its translation is CASSLQGLYGYTF.

The sample holds a few counts of this clone. The J gene is TRBJ1-1, the V gene TRBV7-9; no reliable D call. The germline gives CDR1 SEHNR, CDR2 FQNEAQ (reference sequence). Trimming left V 1 base short and J 11 bases short, with 11 bases between. The CDR3 spans 12 residues. CDR3 bases: TGTGCCAGCAGCTTAGTCGGGATGGGTGCTTTCTTT. This translates into CASSLVGMGAFF.

V usage is TRBV30 and J usage is TRBJ2-2; D might be TRBD1 (6 bases). V was cut by 2 bases and J by 2 bases, with 15 bases left in between. This CDR3 region has 16 residues. Germline CDR1 reads GTSNPN; CDR2 reads SVGIG (reference sequence). DNA for the CDR3: TGTGCCTGGAGTATCTCTAGGACAGCCAACACCGGGGAGCTGTTTTTT. It is translated as CAWSISRTANTGELFF.

This clone was recorded once. The chain combines TRBV11-3 with TRBJ2-1; D call uncertain. V shed 5 bases and J shed 5 bases, with 13 bases lying between them. The CDR3 is 14 amino acids. Germline V CDR1 and CDR2: SGHNT, YENEEA. CDR3 bases: TGTGCCAGCAGCCCAACCGGAGCACACAATGAGCAGTTCTTC. This gives the protein CASSPTGAHNEQFF.